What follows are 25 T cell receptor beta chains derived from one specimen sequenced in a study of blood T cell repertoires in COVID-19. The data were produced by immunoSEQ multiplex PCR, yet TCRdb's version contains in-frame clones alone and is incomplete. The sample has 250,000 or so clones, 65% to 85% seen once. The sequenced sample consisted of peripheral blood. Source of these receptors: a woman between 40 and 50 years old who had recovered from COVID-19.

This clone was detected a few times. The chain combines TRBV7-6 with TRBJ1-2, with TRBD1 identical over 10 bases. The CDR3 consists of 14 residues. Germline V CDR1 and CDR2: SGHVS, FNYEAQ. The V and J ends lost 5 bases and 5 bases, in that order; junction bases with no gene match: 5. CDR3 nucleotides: TGTGCCAGCAGCGGGGGGACAGGGGATTATGGCTACACCTTC. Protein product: CASSGGTGDYGYTF.

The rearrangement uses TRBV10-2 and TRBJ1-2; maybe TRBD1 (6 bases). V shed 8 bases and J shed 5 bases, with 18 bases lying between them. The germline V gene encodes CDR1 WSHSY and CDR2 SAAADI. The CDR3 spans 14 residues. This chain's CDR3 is CASVGSGGGYGYTF. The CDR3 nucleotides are TGCGCCAGCGTAGGTTCGGGGGGCGGGTATGGCTACACCTTC.

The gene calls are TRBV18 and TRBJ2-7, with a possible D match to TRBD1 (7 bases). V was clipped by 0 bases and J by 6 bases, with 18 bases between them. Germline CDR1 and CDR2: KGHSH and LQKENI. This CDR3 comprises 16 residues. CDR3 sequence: CASSPPRQGGTSEQYF. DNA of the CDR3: TGTGCCAGCTCACCACCCCGCCAGGGGGGAACGTCCGAGCAGTACTTC.

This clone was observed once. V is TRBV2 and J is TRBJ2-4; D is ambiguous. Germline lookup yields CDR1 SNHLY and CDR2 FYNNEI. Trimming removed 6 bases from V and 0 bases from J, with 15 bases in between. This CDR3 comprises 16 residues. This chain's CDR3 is CASSVIGGVAKNIQYF. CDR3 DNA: TGTGCCAGCAGCGTGATCGGCGGAGTAGCCAAAAACATTCAGTACTTC.

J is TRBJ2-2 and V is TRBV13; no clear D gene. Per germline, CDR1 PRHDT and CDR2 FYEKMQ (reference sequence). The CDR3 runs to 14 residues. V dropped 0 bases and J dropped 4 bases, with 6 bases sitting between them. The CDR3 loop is CASSLGPGTGELFF. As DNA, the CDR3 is TGTGCCAGCAGCTTAGGCCCCGGCACCGGGGAGCTGTTTTTT.

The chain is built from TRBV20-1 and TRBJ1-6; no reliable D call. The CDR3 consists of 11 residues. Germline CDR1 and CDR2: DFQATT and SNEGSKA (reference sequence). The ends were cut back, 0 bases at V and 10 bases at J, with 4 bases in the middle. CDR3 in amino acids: CSARDRSPLHF. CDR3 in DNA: TGCAGTGCTAGAGACCGGTCACCCCTCCACTTT.

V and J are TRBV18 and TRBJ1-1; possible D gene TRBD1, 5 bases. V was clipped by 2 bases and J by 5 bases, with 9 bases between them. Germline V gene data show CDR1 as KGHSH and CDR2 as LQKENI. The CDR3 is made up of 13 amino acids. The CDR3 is CASSPDQGTEAFF. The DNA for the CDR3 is TGTGCCAGCTCACCAGACCAGGGAACTGAAGCTTTCTTT.

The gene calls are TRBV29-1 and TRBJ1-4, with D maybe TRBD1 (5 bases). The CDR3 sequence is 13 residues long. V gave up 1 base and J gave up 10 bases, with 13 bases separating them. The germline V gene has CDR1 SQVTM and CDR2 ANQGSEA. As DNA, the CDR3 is TGCAGCGTTGAAGGAGGCCCCCAGGGAAAACTGTTTTTT. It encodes CSVEGGPQGKLFF.

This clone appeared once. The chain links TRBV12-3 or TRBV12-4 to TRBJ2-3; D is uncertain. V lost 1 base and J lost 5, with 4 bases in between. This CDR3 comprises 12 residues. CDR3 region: CASSLVLDTQYF. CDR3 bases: TGTGCCAGCAGTTTAGTCTTAGATACGCAGTATTTT.

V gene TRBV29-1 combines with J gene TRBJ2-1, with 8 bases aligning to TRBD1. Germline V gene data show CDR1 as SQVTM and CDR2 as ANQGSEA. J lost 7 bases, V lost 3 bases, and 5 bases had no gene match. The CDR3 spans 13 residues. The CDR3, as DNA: TGCAGCGTTGATGGCCAGGGGGCAAATGAGCAGTTCTTC. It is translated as CSVDGQGANEQFF.

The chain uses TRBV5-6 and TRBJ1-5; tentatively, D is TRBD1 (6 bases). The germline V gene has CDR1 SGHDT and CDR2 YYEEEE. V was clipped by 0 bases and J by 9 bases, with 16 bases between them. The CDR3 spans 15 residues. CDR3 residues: CASSLGGGLYRPQHF. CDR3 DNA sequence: TGTGCCAGCAGCTTGGGCGGGGGCTTGTATAGGCCCCAGCATTTT. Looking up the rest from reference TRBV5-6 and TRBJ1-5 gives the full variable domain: DAGVTQSPTHLIKTRGQQVTLRCSPKSGHDTVSWYQQALGQGPQFIFQYYEEEERQRGNFPDRFSGHQFPNYSSELNVNALLLGDSALYLCASSLGGGLYRPQHFGDGTRLSIL.

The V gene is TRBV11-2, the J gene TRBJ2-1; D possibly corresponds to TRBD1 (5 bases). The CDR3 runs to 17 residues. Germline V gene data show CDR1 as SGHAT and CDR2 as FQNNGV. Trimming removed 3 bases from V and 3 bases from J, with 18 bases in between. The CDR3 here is CASSFDLLGQGYNEQFF. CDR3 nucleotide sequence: TGTGCCAGCAGCTTTGATCTGTTGGGTCAGGGCTACAATGAGCAGTTCTTC.

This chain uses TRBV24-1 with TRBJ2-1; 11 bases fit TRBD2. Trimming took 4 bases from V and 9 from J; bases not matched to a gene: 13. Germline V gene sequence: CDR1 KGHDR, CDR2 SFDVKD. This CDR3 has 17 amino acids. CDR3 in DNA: TGTGCCACCAGTGACTCCCCGGTAGCGGGGGGGCCGGTTGAGCAGTTCTTC. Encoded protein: CATSDSPVAGGPVEQFF.

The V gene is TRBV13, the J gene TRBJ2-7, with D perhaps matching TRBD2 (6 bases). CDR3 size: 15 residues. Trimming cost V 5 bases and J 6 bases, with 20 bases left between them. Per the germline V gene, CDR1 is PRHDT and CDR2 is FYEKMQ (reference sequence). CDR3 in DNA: TGTGCCAGCAGCGAGGGGACTCAGACTTTGTTCGAGCAGTACTTC. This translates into CASSEGTQTLFEQYF.

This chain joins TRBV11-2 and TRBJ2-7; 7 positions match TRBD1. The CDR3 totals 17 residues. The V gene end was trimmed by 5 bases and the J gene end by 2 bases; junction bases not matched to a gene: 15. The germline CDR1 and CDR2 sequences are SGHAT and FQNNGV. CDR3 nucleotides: TGTGCCAGCAGCATTAGGGCCAGGGGGACCGCCGCCTACGAGCAGTACTTC. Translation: CASSIRARGTAAYEQYF.

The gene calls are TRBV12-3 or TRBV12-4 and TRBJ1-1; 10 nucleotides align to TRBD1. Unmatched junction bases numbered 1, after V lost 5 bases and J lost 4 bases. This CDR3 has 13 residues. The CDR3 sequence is CASSRTGGTEAFF. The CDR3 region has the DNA TGTGCCAGCAGTAGGACAGGGGGCACTGAAGCTTTCTTT.

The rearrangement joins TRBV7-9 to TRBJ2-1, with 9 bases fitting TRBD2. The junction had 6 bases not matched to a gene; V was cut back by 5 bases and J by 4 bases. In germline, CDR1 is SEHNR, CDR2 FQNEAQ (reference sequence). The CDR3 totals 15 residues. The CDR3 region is CASSDGTSYYNEQFF. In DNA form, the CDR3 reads TGTGCCAGCAGCGACGGGACTAGCTATTACAATGAGCAGTTCTTC.

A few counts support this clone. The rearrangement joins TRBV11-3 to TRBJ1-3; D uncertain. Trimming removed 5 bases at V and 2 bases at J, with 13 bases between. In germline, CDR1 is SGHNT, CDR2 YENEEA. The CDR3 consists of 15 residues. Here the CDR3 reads CASSPWAGAGNTIYF. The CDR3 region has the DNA TGTGCCAGCAGCCCATGGGCCGGGGCTGGAAACACCATATATTTT. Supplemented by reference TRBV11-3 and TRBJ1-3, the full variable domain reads EAGVVQSPRYKIIEKKQPVAFWCNPISGHNTLYWYLQNLGQGPELLIRYENEEAVDDSQLPKDRFSAERLKGVDSTLKIQPAELGDSAVYLCASSPWAGAGNTIYFGEGSWLTVV.

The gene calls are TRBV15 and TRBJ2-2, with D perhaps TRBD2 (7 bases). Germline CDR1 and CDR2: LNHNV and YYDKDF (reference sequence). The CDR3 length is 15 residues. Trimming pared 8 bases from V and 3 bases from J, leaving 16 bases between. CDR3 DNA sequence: TGTGCCACCCACTATACGGGGGGCCACACCGGGGAGCTGTTTTTT. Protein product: CATHYTGGHTGELFF.

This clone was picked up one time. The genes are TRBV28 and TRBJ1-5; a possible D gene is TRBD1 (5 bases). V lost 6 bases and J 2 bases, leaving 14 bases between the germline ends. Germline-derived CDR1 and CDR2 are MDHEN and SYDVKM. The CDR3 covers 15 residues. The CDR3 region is CASRGEALGNQPQHF. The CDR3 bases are TGTGCCAGCAGGGGGGAGGCCCTGGGCAATCAGCCCCAGCATTTT.

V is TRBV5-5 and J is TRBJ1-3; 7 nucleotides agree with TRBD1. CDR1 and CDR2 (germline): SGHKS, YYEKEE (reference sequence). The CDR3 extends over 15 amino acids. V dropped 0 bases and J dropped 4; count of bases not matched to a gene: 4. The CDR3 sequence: CASSLDTGVGNTIYF. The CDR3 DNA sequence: TGTGCCAGCAGCTTGGACACAGGGGTCGGAAACACCATATATTTT.

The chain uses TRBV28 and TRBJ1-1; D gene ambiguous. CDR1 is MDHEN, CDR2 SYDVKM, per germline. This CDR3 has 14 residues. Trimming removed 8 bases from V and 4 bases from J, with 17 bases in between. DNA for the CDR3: TGTGCCAGCGGACTACTCAACCCCGGCACTGAAGCTTTCTTT. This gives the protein CASGLLNPGTEAFF.

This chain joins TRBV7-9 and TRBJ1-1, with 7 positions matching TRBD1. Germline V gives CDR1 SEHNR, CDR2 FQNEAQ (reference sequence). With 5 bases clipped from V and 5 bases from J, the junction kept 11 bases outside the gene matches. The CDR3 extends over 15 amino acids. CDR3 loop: CASSNRQGRGTEAFF. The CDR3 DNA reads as TGTGCCAGCAGCAATCGACAGGGTCGGGGAACTGAAGCTTTCTTT.

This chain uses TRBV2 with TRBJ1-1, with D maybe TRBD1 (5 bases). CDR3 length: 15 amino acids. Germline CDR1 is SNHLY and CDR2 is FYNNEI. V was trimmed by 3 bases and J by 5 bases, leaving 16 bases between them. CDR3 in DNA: TGTGCCAGCAGTGACGGTTTTCGGGGGAAGACTGAAGCTTTCTTT. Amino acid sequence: CASSDGFRGKTEAFF.

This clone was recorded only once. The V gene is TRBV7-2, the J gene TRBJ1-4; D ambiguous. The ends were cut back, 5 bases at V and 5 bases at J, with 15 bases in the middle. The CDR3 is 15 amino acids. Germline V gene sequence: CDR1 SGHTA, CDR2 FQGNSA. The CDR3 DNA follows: TGTGCCAGCAGCCGTGGTGCGATGCGGAATGAAAAACTGTTTTTT. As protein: CASSRGAMRNEKLFF.